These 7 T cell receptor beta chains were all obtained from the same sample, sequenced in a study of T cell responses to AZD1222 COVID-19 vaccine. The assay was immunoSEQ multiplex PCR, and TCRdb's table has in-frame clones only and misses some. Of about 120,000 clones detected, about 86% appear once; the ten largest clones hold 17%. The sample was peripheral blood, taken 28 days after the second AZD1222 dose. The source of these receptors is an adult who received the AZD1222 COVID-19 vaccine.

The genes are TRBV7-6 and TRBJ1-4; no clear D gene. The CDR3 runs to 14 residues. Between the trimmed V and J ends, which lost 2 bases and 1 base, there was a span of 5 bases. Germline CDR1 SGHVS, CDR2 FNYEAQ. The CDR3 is CASSLYLTNEKLFF. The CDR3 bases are TGTGCCAGCAGCTTATACTTAACTAATGAAAAACTGTTTTTT.

The CDR3 region has the DNA TGTGCCAGCACCCTGAGGTCTGAGTATGGCTACACCTTC. It is translated as CASTLRSEYGYTF. The chain has TRBV28 and TRBJ1-2; D unresolved. V dropped 7 bases and J dropped 5 bases, with 14 bases sitting between them. CDR3 length: 13 amino acids. Germline lookup yields CDR1 MDHEN and CDR2 SYDVKM.

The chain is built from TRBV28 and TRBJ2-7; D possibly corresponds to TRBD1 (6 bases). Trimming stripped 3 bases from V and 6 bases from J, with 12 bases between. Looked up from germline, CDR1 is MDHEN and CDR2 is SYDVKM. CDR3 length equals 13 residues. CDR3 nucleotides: TGTGCCAGCAGTTTTTCGGGGACAATCGAGCAGTACTTC. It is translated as CASSFSGTIEQYF. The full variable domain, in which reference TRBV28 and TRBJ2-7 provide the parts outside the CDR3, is DVKVTQSSRYLVKRTGEKVFLECVQDMDHENMFWYRQDPGLGLRLIYFSYDVKMKEKGDIPEGYSVSREKKERFSLILESASTNQTSMYLCASSFSGTIEQYFGPGTRLTVT.

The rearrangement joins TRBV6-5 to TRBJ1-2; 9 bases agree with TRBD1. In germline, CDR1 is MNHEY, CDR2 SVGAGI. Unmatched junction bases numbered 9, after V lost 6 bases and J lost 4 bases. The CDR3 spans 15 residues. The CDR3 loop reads CASSPDRGLGYGYTF. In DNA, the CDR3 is TGTGCCAGCAGCCCGGACAGGGGTCTCGGCTATGGCTACACCTTC.

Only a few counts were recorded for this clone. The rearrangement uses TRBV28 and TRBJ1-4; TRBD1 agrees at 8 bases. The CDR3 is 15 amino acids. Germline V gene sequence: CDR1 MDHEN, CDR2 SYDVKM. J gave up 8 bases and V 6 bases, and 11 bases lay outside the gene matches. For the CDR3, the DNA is TGTGCCAGCAGGTCCGACAGGGGATCTGGAGAAAAACTGTTTTTT. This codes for CASRSDRGSGEKLFF.

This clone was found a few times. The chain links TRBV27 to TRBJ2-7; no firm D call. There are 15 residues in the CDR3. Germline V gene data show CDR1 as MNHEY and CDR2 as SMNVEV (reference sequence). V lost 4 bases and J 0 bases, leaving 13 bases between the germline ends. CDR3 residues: CASSSRASYSYEQYF. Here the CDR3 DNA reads TGTGCCAGCAGTTCCCGGGCCTCCTACTCCTACGAGCAGTACTTC.

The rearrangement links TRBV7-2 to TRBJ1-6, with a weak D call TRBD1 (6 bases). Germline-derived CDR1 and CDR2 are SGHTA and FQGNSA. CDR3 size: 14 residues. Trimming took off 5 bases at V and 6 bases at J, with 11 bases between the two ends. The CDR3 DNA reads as TGTGCCAGCAGCCAGGAGGGGGGTAATTCACCCCTCCACTTT. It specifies CASSQEGGNSPLHF.